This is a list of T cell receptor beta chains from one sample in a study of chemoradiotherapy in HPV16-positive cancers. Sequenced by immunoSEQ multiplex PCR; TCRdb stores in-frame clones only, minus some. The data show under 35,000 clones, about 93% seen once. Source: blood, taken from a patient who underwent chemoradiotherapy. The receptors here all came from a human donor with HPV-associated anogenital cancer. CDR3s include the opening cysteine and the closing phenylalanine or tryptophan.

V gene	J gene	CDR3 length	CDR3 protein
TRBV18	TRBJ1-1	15	CASSPQKGAHTEAFF
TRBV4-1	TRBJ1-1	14	CASTLTGPNTEAFF
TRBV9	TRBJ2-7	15	CASSAAAGGSYEQYF
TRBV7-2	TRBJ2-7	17	CASSSSGTSGRAYEQYF
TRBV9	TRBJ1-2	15	CASREGQGGNYGYTF
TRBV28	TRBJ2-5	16	CASSLGGTGRQETQYF
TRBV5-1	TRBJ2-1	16	CASSIPAGTNYNEQFF
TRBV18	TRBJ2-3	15	CASSALAGTTDTQYF
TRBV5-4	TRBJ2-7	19	CASSLDLPRTSGSGYEQYF
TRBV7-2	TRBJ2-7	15	CASSFDAGGPREQYF
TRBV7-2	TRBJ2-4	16	CASSFQVSKTANIQYF
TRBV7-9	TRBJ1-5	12	CASSLANQPQHF
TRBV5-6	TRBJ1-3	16	CASSPSFVGSGNTIYF
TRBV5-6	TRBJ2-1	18	CASSKSRGTDRFYNEQFF
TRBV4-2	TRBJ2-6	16	CASSQDGSSGANVLTF
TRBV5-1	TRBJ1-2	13	CASSSDKLYGYTF
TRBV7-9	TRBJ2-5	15	CASSPGTSEQETQYF
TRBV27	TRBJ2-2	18	CASSLFPQAGGYTGELFF
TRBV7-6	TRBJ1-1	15	CASSLGGSGNTEAFF
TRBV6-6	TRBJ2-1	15	CATDPRDRVINEQFF
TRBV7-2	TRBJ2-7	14	CASSLRGSSGEQYF
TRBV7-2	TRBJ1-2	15	CASSTEGPGPGGYTF
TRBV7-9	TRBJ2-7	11	CASSLNYEQYF
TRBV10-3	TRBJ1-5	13	CAIAGTGDQPQHF
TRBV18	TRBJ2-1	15	CASSPLTSSYNEQFF
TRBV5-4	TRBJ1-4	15	CASSLGTATNEKLFF
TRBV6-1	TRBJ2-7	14	CASSEGGGVYEQYF
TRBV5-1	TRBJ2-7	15	CASSWGHRESYEQYF
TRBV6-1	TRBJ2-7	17	CASSEPGQRGGPYEQYF
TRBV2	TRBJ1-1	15	CASTWAQGWITEAFF
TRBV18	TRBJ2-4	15	CASSPREQAKNIQYF
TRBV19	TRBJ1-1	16	CASSRDRPIMNTEAFF
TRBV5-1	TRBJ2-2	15	CASSLTGPNTGELFF
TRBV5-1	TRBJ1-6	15	CASSLERVGGSPLHF
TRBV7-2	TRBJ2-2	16	CASSLVFGGPLGELFF
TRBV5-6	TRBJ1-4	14	CASSPRANNEKLFF
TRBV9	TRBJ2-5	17	CASSVAIASGGQETQYF
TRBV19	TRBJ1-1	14	CASSRQGAGTEAFF
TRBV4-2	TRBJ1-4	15	CASRPREGNNEKLFF
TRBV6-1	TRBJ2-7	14	CASSEPGSSYEQYF
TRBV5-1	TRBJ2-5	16	CASSLSLAGVEKTQYF
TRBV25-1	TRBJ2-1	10	CASSEVVQFF
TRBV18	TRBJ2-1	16	CASSPSLALSYNEQFF
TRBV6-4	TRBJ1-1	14	CASSDGQGNTEAFF
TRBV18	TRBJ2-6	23	CASSPRLLRQVGGSSSGANVLTF